Listed here are 17 T cell receptor beta chains from one sample, sequenced in a study of T cell responses to AZD1222 COVID-19 vaccine. The table came from immunoSEQ multiplex PCR; TCRdb's copy has only in-frame clones and leaves some out. The data contain around 110,000 clones, about 92% of them singletons. The sample here was peripheral blood, taken on day 0 of AZD1222 vaccination. The receptor source for this set is an adult in good health.

The chain carries TRBV6-5 and TRBJ2-7; D is undetermined. V was clipped by 8 bases and J by 3 bases, with 11 bases between them. CDR3 size: 12 residues. Looked up from germline, CDR1 is MNHEY and CDR2 is SVGAGI. The CDR3 is CASGPSRYEQYF. CDR3 in DNA: TGTGCCAGCGGCCCCAGCCGCTACGAGCAGTACTTC.

The chain recombines TRBV14 with TRBJ1-1, with 11 nucleotides matching TRBD1. CDR1 and CDR2 from the germline V gene are SGHDN and FVKESK. V lost 2 bases, J lost 3 bases, and 5 bases stayed unmatched. The CDR3 runs 16 residues. In DNA, the CDR3 is TGTGCCAGCAGCCAATTACCGGGACAGGGGGACACTGAAGCTTTCTTT. Amino acids: CASSQLPGQGDTEAFF.

The chain carries TRBV5-1 and TRBJ2-7, with 7 nucleotides matching TRBD2. CDR1 is SGHRS, CDR2 YFSETQ, per germline. The CDR3 length is 15 residues. V gave up 5 bases and J gave up 2 bases; unmatched junction bases: 10. Written as DNA, the CDR3 is TGCGCCAGCAGGATGGGGTCTAGCGGAACCTACGAGCAGTACTTC. Its protein is CASRMGSSGTYEQYF.

V usage is TRBV27 and J usage is TRBJ1-5; D unresolved. Germline V gives CDR1 MNHEY, CDR2 SMNVEV (reference sequence). V lost 6 bases and J lost 1, with 7 bases in between. CDR3 length: 13 residues. The CDR3 region has the DNA TGTGCCAGCAGCCCGGGGAGCAATCAGCCCCAGCATTTT. Its protein is CASSPGSNQPQHF.

The chain recombines TRBV5-1 with TRBJ2-2; the match to TRBD2 covers 11 bases. V lost 1 base, J lost 4 bases, and 3 bases stayed unmatched. The CDR3 runs 16 residues. The germline V gene encodes CDR1 SGHRS and CDR2 YFSETQ. The CDR3 DNA follows: TGCGCCAGCAGCTTGTCCGGGACTAGCGGCACCGGGGAGCTGTTTTTT. Its protein product is CASSLSGTSGTGELFF. Full variable domain (rest looked up from reference TRBV5-1 and TRBJ2-2): KAGVTQTPRYLIKTRGQQVTLSCSPISGHRSVSWYQQTPGQGLQFLFEYFSETQRNKGNFPGRFSGRQFSNSRSEMNVSTLELGDSALYLCASSLSGTSGTGELFFGEGSRLTVL.

The V gene is TRBV10-3, the J gene TRBJ1-1; 7 positions match TRBD1. J lost 1 base, V lost 6 bases, and 8 bases had no gene match. Germline CDR1 ENHRY, CDR2 SYGVKD. The CDR3 spans 15 residues. This CDR3 reads CAIRRQGSENTEAFF. CDR3 bases: TGTGCCATCAGGCGACAGGGTTCTGAGAACACTGAAGCTTTCTTT.

V and J are TRBV30 and TRBJ1-2; D possibly corresponds to TRBD1 (5 bases). V lost 3 bases to trimming and J lost 4 bases, with 24 bases between them. This CDR3 region has 17 residues. From germline, CDR1 is GTSNPN and CDR2 SVGIG (reference sequence). The CDR3 region has the DNA TGTGCCTGGAGGGGGGGAATCGGGCCCCAGGACGTCTATGGCTACACCTTC. Its protein product is CAWRGGIGPQDVYGYTF.

V is TRBV6-1 and J is TRBJ2-1; D tentatively reads TRBD1 or TRBD2 (6 bases each). The CDR3 totals 14 residues. V lost 2 bases to trimming and J lost 7 bases, with 12 bases between them. Germline V gene sequence: CDR1 MNHNS, CDR2 SASEGT. CDR3 residues: CASSELLGGNEQFF. CDR3 bases: TGTGCCAGCAGTGAACTACTAGGGGGGAATGAGCAGTTCTTC.

The chain links TRBV19 to TRBJ2-2, with D maybe TRBD2 (6 bases). The V end lost 5 bases, the J end lost 4 bases, and 11 bases lay between the germline ends. The V gene's germline CDR1 is LNHDA and CDR2 SQIVND (reference sequence). This CDR3 contains 14 residues. CDR3 in amino acids: CASSFGGSTGELFF. The DNA for the CDR3 is TGTGCCAGTAGTTTCGGGGGATCCACCGGGGAGCTGTTTTTT. The whole variable domain, filled in from reference TRBV19 and TRBJ2-2, reads DGGITQSPKYLFRKEGQNVTLSCEQNLNHDAMYWYRQDPGQGLRLIYYSQIVNDFQKGDIAEGYSVSREKKESFPLTVTSAQKNPTAFYLCASSFGGSTGELFFGEGSRLTVL.

V usage is TRBV6-4 and J usage is TRBJ2-2, with 9 bases identical to TRBD2. This CDR3 is 14 amino acids long. The ends lost 4 bases at V and 3 bases at J; junction bases unmatched: 0. Germline V gives CDR1 MRHNA, CDR2 SNTAGT. Here the CDR3 DNA reads TGTGCCAGCAGTGTAGCGGGAGACACCGGGGAGCTGTTTTTT. It codes for CASSVAGDTGELFF.

The chain recombines TRBV5-6 with TRBJ2-3; D not certain. Trimming shortened V by 4 bases and J by 1 base, and 7 bases separated the two germline ends. The CDR3 has 13 amino acids. Germline loops: CDR1 SGHDT, CDR2 YYEEEE. The CDR3 spells CASSKTRTDTQYF. The CDR3, as DNA: TGTGCCAGCAGCAAGACCCGCACAGATACGCAGTATTTT.

The chain uses TRBV7-9 and TRBJ1-1; 9 bases align to TRBD1. The CDR3 loop spans 15 amino acids. Germline V CDR1 and CDR2: SEHNR, FQNEAQ (reference sequence). V shed 5 bases, J shed 1 base, and the junction held 5 bases outside the gene matches. The DNA of the CDR3 is TGTGCCAGCAGCCATTCGGGACAGGGGAACACTGAAGCTTTCTTT. Translation gives CASSHSGQGNTEAFF.

The V and J genes are TRBV7-9 and TRBJ2-1; D is uncertain. CDR3 length: 12 residues. The germline V gene encodes CDR1 SEHNR and CDR2 FQNEAQ (reference sequence). Trimming stripped 5 bases from V and 2 bases from J, with 4 bases between. This chain's CDR3 is CASSTTYNEQFF. In nucleotides, the CDR3 is TGTGCCAGCAGCACTACCTACAATGAGCAGTTCTTC.

This chain uses TRBV6-5 with TRBJ2-7; D unresolved. CDR1 is MNHEY, CDR2 SVGAGI, per germline. The CDR3 totals 11 residues. V gave up 2 bases and J gave up 12 bases, with 11 bases separating them. CDR3 bases: TGTGCCAGCAGTTACGGCCCCGCGCGGTACTTC. Amino acids: CASSYGPARYF.

J is TRBJ2-7 and V is TRBV5-3; 9 positions agree with TRBD1. TRBV5-3 is an open reading frame whose function is uncertain. Trimming cost V 0 bases and J 2 bases; bases outside gene matches: 12. CDR3 size: 18 residues. The CDR3 region is CARSLEGLGQGTTYEQYF. The CDR3 bases are TGTGCCAGAAGCTTGGAGGGGTTAGGACAGGGGACCACCTACGAGCAGTACTTC.

The chain recombines TRBV5-5 with TRBJ1-1; D is uncertain. The V gene's germline CDR1 is SGHKS and CDR2 YYEKEE (reference sequence). The CDR3 totals 15 residues. Between the trimmed V and J ends, which lost 3 bases and 2 bases, there was a span of 14 bases. The CDR3 here is CASSSWTESNTEAFF. CDR3 sequence (DNA): TGTGCCAGCAGCTCCTGGACGGAGTCTAACACTGAAGCTTTCTTT.

This clone was seen just once. This chain links TRBV29-1 with TRBJ2-3, with D tentatively TRBD1 (6 bases). V was clipped by 1 base and J by 3 bases, with 11 bases between them. Germline values: CDR1 SQVTM, CDR2 ANQGSEA. The CDR3 runs 14 residues. The CDR3 spells CSVEAGTRTDTQYF. CDR3 DNA: TGCAGCGTTGAAGCAGGGACAAGGACAGATACGCAGTATTTT.